These 5 T cell receptor beta chains originate from one sample sequenced in a study of monozygotic twins with inflammatory bowel disease. No DNA is given; TCRdb re-called the 5' RACE reads and lists each CDR3 protein once. The sample includes around 230,000 distinct CDR3 sequences. The sequenced sample was blood. These receptors were obtained from a human donor with ulcerative colitis or Crohn's disease, or a healthy co-twin of an affected twin (not recorded which).

V and J are TRBV20-1 and TRBJ2-7; TCRdb picks TRBD1, but there is no DNA to check that call. Germline V CDR1 and CDR2: DFQATT, SNEGSKA (reference sequence). There are 14 residues in the CDR3. This chain's CDR3 is CSAVPGTDPYEQYF.

V and J are TRBV20-1 and TRBJ2-1; TCRdb's D gene call, TRBD2, goes unchecked for lack of DNA. The germline gives CDR1 DFQATT, CDR2 SNEGSKA (reference sequence). This CDR3 has 14 amino acids. CDR3 loop: CSAREVAGYNEQFF.

This rearrangement joins TRBV12-3 or TRBV12-4 to TRBJ1-5; without DNA, the TCRdb call of TRBD1 cannot be checked. This CDR3 has 15 amino acids. CDR3 in amino acids: CASRDSGGPNQPQHF.

The CDR3 loop reads CASRGGQKFNYGYTF. V and J are TRBV6-1 and TRBJ1-2; with no DNA, the TCRdb D assignment of TRBD1 cannot be verified. Germline CDR1 and CDR2: MNHNS and SASEGT. The CDR3 contains 15 residues.

V usage is TRBV5-1 and J usage is TRBJ2-1; the TRBD1 assignment by TCRdb is unverifiable without DNA. The CDR3 consists of 14 residues. Germline CDR1 reads SGHRS; CDR2 reads YFSETQ. This chain's CDR3 is CASSSNRVDNEQFF.